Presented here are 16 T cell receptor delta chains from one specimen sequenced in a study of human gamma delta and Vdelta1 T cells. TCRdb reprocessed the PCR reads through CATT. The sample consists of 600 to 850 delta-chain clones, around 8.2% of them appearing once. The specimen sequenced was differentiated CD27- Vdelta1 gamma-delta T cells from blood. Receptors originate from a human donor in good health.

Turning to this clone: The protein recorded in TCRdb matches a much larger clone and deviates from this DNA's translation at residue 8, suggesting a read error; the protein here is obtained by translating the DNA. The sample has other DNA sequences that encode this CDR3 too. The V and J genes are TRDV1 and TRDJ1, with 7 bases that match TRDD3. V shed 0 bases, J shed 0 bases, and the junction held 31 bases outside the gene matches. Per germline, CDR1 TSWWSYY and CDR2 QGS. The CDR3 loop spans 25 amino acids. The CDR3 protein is CALGELVLVGAARTGVLYYTDKLIF. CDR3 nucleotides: TGTGCTCTTGGGGAACTCGTCTTGGTCGGAGCGGCCCGTACTGGGGTATTGTACTACACCGATAAACTCATCTTT.

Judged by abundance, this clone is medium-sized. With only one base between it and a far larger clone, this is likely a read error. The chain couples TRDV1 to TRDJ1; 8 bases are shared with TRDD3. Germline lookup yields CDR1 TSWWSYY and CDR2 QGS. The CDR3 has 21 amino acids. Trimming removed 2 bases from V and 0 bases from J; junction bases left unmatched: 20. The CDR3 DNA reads TGTGCTCTTGGGGAATCCTCCCTCCGGACGTGGGGGATGTGGGACACCGATAAACTCATCTTT. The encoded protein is CALGESSLRTWGMWDTDKLIF.

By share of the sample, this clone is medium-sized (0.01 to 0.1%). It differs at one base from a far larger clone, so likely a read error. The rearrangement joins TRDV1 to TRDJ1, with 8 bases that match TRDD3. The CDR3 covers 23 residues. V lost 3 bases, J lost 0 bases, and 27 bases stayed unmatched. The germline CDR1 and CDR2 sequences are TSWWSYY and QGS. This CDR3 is CALGDPRQHKQRLGGQYTDKLIF. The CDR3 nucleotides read TGTGCTCTTGGGGACCCTCGGCAGCACAAGCAGCGACTGGGGGGTCAGTACACCGATAAACTCATCTTT.

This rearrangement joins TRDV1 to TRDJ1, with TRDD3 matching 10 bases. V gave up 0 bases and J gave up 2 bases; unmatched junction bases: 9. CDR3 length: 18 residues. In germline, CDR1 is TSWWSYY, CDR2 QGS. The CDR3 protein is CALGELRQYWGITDKLIF. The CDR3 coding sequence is TGTGCTCTTGGGGAACTCAGGCAGTACTGGGGGATTACCGATAAACTCATCTTT.

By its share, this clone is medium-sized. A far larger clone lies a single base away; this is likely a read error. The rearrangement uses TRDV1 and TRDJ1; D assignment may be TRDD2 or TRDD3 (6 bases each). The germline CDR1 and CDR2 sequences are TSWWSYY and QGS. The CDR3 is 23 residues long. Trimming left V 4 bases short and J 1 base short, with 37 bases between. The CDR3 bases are TGTGCTCTTGGGGTCTTTACCTCCCTTCCGACATCTATTTACTTGGGGGTCACCGATAAACTCATCTTT. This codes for CALGVFTSLPTSIYLGVTDKLIF.

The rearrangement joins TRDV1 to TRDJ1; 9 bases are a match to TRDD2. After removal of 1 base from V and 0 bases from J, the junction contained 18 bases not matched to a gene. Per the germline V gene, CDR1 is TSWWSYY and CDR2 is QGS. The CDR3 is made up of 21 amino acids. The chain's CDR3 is CALGERTFLHGGLKDTDKLIF. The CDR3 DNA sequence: TGTGCTCTTGGGGAACGAACCTTCCTACATGGGGGACTAAAAGACACCGATAAACTCATCTTT.

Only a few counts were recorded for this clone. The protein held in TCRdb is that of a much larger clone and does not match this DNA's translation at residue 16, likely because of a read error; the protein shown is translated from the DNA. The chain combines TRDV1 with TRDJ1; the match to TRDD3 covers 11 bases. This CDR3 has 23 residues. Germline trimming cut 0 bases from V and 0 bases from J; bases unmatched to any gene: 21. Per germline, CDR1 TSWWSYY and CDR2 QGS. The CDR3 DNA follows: TGTGCTCTTGGGGAACTCCCATTCTACACCCTCGTACTGGGGGATATGTACACCGATAAACTCATCTTT. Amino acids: CALGELPFYTLVLGDMYTDKLIF.

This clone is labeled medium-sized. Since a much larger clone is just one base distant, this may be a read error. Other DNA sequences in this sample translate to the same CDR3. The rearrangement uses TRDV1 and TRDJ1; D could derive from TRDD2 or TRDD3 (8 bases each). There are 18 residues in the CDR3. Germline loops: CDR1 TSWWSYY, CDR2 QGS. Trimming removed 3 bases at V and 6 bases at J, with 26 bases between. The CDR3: CALGELTSYAWGTYKLIF. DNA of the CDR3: TGTGCTCTTGGGGAGCTAACTTCCTACGCCTGGGGGACGTATAAACTCATCTTT.

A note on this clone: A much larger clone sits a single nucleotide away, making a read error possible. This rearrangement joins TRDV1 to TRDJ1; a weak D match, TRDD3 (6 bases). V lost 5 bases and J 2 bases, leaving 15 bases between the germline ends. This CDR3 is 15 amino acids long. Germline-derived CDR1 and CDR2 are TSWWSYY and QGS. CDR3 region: CALGKLLGTTDKLIF. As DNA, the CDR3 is TGTGCTCTTGGGAAATTGCTGGGGACTACCGATAAACTCATCTTT.

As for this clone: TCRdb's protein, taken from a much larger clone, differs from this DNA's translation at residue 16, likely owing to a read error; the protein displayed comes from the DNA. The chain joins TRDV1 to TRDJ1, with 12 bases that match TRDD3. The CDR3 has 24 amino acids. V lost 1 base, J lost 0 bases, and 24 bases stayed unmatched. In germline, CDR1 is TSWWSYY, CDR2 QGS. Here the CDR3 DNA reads TGTGCTCTTGGGGAACCCCATCGACTACCCGTACTGGGGGATACTCCATGGTACACCGATAAACTCATCTTT. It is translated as CALGEPHRLPVLGDTPWYTDKLIF.

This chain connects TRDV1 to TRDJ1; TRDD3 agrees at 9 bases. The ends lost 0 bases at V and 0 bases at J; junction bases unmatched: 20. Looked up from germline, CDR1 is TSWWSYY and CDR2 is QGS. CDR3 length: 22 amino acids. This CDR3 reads CALGELTPPYWGTYSYTDKLIF. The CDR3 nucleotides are TGTGCTCTTGGGGAACTCACGCCTCCGTACTGGGGGACTTACTCTTACACCGATAAACTCATCTTT.

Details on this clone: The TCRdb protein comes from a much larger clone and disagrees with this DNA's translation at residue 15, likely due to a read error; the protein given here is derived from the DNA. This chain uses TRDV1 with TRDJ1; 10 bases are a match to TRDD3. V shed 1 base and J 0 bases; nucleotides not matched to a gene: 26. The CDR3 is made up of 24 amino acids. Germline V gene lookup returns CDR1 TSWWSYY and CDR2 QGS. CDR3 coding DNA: TGTGCTCTTGGGGAACCCCATCGACTACCCGTACTGGGGGATGCTTCATGGTACACCGATAAACTCATCTTT. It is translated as CALGEPHRLPVLGDASWYTDKLIF.

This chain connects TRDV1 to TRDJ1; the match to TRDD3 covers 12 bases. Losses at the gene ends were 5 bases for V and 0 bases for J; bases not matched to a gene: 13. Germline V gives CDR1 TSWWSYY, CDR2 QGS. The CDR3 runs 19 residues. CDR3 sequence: CALGQPWGIRIMYTDKLIF. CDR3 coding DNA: TGTGCTCTTGGGCAACCCTGGGGGATACGGATTATGTACACCGATAAACTCATCTTT.

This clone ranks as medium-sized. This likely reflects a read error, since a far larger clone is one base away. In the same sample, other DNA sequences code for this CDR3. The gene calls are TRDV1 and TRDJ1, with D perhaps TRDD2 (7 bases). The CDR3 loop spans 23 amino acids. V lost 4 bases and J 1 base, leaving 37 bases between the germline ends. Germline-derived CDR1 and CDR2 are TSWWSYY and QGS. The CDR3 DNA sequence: TGTGCTCTTGGGGTCTTCACCTTCCTTCCGACATCTATTTACTTGGGGGTCACCGATAAACTCATCTTT. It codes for CALGVFTFLPTSIYLGVTDKLIF.

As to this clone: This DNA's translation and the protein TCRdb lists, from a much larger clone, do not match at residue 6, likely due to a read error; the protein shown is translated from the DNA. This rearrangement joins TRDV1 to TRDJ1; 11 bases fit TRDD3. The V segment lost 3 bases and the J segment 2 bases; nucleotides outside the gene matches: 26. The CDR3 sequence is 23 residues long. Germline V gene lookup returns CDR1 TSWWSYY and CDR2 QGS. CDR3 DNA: TGTGCTCTTGGGGACGTGGGTCATCCTACCGTTGGGGGATACGCCGTTGTGACCGATAAACTCATCTTT. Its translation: CALGDVGHPTVGGYAVVTDKLIF.

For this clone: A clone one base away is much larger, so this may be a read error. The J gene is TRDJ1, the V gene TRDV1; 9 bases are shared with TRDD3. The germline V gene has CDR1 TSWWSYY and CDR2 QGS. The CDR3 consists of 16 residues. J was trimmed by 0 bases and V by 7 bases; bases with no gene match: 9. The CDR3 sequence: CALVRTGGHYTDKLIF. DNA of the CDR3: TGTGCTCTTGTTCGTACTGGGGGACACTACACCGATAAACTCATCTTT.